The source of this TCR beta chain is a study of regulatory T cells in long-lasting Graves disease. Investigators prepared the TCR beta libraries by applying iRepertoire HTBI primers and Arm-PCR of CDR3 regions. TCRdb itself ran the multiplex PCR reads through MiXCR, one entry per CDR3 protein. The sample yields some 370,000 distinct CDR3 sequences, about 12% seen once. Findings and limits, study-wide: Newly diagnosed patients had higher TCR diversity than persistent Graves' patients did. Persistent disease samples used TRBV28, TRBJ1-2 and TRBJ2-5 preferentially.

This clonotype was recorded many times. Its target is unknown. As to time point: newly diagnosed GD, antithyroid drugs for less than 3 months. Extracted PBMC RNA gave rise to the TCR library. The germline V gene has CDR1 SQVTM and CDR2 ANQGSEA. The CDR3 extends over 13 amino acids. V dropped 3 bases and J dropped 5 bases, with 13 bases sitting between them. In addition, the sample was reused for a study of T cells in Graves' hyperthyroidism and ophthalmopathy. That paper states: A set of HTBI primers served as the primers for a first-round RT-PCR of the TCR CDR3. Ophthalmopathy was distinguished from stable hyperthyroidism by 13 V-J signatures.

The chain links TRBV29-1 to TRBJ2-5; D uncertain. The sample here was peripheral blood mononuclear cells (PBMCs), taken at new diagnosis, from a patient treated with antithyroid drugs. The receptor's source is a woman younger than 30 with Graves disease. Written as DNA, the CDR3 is TGCAGCGTTGACCGGTCCGTCCAGGAGACCCAGTACTTC. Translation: CSVDRSVQETQYF.